This T cell receptor (beta chain) was sequenced in a study of shared clonotypes between healthy human individuals. This clone was picked up one time. TCRdb's table, derived via immunoSEQ multiplex PCR, lists solely in-frame clones and lacks some. The top ten hold more than 0.35% of the sample, which has over 2 million clones, 80% to 95% seen once. The CDR3 consists of 12 residues. The ends lost 4 bases at V and 10 bases at J; junction bases unmatched: 2. In germline, CDR1 is SEHNR, CDR2 FQNEAQ (reference sequence). The clonotype was recovered from a young man in good health. Some clones in this sample may be carry-over from other donors' samples. The chain has TRBV7-9 and TRBJ2-1, with 9 bases aligning to TRBD1. Source material: naive CD4+ T cells from PBMCs. Subset in this sample: CD45RA+ positively selected. The CDR3 region is CASSWTGAEQFF. As DNA, the CDR3 is TGTGCCAGCAGCTGGACAGGGGCAGAGCAGTTCTTC. The full variable domain, with the rest looked up from reference TRBV7-9 and TRBJ2-1, is DTGVSQNPRHKITKRGQNVTFRCDPISEHNRLYWYRQTLGQGPEFLTYFQNEAQLEKSRLLSDRFSAERPKGSFSTLEIQRTEQGDSAMYLCASSWTGAEQFFGPGTRLTVL.